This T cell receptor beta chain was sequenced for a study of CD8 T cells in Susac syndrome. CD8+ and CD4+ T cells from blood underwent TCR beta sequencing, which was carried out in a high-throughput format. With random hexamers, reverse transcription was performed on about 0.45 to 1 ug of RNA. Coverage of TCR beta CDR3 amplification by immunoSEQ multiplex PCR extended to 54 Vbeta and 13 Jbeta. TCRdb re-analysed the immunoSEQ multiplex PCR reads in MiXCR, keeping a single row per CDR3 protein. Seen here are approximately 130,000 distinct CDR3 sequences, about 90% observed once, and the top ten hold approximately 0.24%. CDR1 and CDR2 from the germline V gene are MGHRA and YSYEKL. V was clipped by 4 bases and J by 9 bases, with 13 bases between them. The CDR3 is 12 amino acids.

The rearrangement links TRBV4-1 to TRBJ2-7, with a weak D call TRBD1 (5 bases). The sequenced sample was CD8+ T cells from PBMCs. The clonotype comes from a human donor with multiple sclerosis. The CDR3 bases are TGCGCCAGCAGCCTTCTCCTTGGGGCGCAGTACTTC. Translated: CASSLLLGAQYF.